The rows below give T cell receptor beta chains drawn from one sample of a study of cytomegalovirus exposure and HLA in healthy donors. Clones were sequenced by immunoSEQ multiplex PCR, and TCRdb holds only the in-frame ones, with some missing. Among 250,000 to 350,000 clones listed, 88% were seen once. What was sequenced was PBMCs. The source is a woman aged 18 to 35 in good health and CMV-seronegative. The CDR3 runs from the conserved cysteine through the conserved F or W. Fields, in order: V gene, J gene, clone size, D gene, CDR3 DNA, CDR3 protein. The D gene is left open where the match is weak. The size of a clone is reported for some rows only, either as once, few or many, or as a class for expanded clones.

>TRBV19|TRBJ2-7|-|-
TGTGCCAGTAGTATAGTGGGCCGAGCCTACGAGCAGTACTTC
CASSIVGRAYEQYF
>TRBV15|TRBJ2-7|-|TRBD2
TGTGCCACCAGCAGAGATAGCGGGAGGGCCTACGAGCAGTACTTC
CATSRDSGRAYEQYF
>TRBV5-1|TRBJ1-5|-|TRBD1
TGCGCCAGCAGCCTCGGGACAGGGGGAAATAATCAGCCCCAGCATTTT
CASSLGTGGNNQPQHF
>TRBV13|TRBJ1-2|-|-
TGTGCCAGCAGCTCCGACAGCCGCTATGGCTACACCTTC
CASSSDSRYGYTF
>TRBV27|TRBJ2-4|-|TRBD2
TGTGCCAGCAGTCCCCGGACTAGCGGGAGGGCCGGGGCCAAAAACATTCAGTACTTC
CASSPRTSGRAGAKNIQYF
>TRBV7-9|TRBJ2-7|-|-
TGTGCCAGCAGCGCGGCAGACTACGAGCAGTACTTC
CASSAADYEQYF
>TRBV5-6|TRBJ2-7|-|TRBD2
TGTGCCAGCACCACTAGCGGGAGGGCTTCCTACGAGCAGTACTTC
CASTTSGRASYEQYF
>TRBV9|TRBJ1-5|-|-
TGTGCCAGCAGCGCCTCAGGGGGCAATCAGCCCCAGCATTTT
CASSASGGNQPQHF
>TRBV5-1|TRBJ2-5|-|TRBD1
TGCGCCAGCAGCCAGGACAGGGGCCGTGCCCTTAGCAACCAAGAGACCCAGTACTTC
CASSQDRGRALSNQETQYF
>TRBV30|TRBJ2-5|once|-
TGTGCCTGGAACTTCGGTTCAAAAAGGGCCCAGGGGATGGGGGAGACCCAGTACTTC
CAWNFGSKRAQGMGETQYF
>TRBV6-1|TRBJ2-7|-|TRBD1
TGTGCCAGCGGACAGGACGAGCAGTACTTC
CASGQDEQYF
>TRBV27|TRBJ2-2|-|-
TGTGCCAGCAGCATCCCACCCTCCGGAGCCGCGAACACCGGGGAGCTGTTTTTT
CASSIPPSGAANTGELFF
>TRBV7-3|TRBJ2-3|-|-
TGTGCCAGCAGCTCTACCCTCGGAGATACGCAGTATTTT
CASSSTLGDTQYF
>TRBV14|TRBJ2-3|once|-
TGTGCCAGCAGCCAAGTGGACTACCCGGGTCTAGGTACGCAGTATTTT
CASSQVDYPGLGTQYF
>TRBV5-1|TRBJ1-6|-|TRBD1
TGCGCCAGCAGCTGGACAGGGGGGAATTCACCCCTCCACTTT
CASSWTGGNSPLHF
>TRBV28|TRBJ2-3|-|TRBD2
TGTGCCAGCAGTTTTTGGCGGGAGGGCACAGATACGCAGTATTTT
CASSFWREGTDTQYF
>TRBV29-1|TRBJ1-2|-|-
TGCAGCGTTTCCGATGGCTACACCTTC
CSVSDGYTF
>TRBV6-5|TRBJ1-1|-|TRBD1
TGTGCCAGCAGTCCACCCGGGACAGGCGGCACTGAAGCTTTCTTT
CASSPPGTGGTEAFF
>TRBV4-1|TRBJ2-5|-|TRBD2
TGCGCCAGCAGCCAAGATGTCGCGGGGGGTCAAGAGACCCAGTACTTC
CASSQDVAGGQETQYF
>TRBV4-3|TRBJ2-1|-|-
TGCGCCAGCAGCCAACGCGCGGGGTCCGAGCTAGGGGATGAGCAGTTCTTC
CASSQRAGSELGDEQFF
>TRBV11-2|TRBJ1-2|-|-
TGTGCCAGCAGCTTAGAAAGGCGGGCACCATATGGCTACACCTTC
CASSLERRAPYGYTF
>TRBV18|TRBJ2-5|-|-
TGTGCCAGCTCACCACCGAGGCAGCAAGAGACCCAGTACTTC
CASSPPRQQETQYF
>TRBV7-9|TRBJ2-6|-|-
TGTGCCAGACCTACTACAGGCTACTCTGGGGCCAACGTCCTGACTTTC
CARPTTGYSGANVLTF
>TRBV27|TRBJ2-7|-|TRBD2
TGTGCCAGCAGTATGCGGACTAGCGGGAGCGAGCAGTACTTC
CASSMRTSGSEQYF
>TRBV18|TRBJ1-5|-|-
TGTGCCAGCTCACCATACAGCCCCTATAGCAATCAGCCCCAGCATTTT
CASSPYSPYSNQPQHF
>TRBV5-4|TRBJ2-7|-|TRBD2
TGTGCCAGCAGCTTGGAGACTAGCGGGGCACTCGAGCAGTACTTC
CASSLETSGALEQYF
>TRBV7-2|TRBJ1-1|-|-
TGTGCCAGCAGCTTCACATCGACAGGTCATAGAACTGAAGCTTTCTTT
CASSFTSTGHRTEAFF
>TRBV7-2|TRBJ2-7|-|TRBD2
TGTGCCAGCAGCTTAGGCATCGGGAGGGCCGGGGAGCAGTACTTC
CASSLGIGRAGEQYF
>TRBV30|TRBJ2-1|-|-
TGTGCCTGGAGTAACCGGAGGGACAATGAGCAGTTCTTC
CAWSNRRDNEQFF
>TRBV28|TRBJ1-4|-|TRBD1
TGTGCCAGCAGGGGACAGGGAAGTTCAGGGGATGAAAAACTGTTTTTT
CASRGQGSSGDEKLFF
>TRBV13|TRBJ2-5|once|TRBD1
TGTGCCAGCAGCTTAGACCTGCATCGGGACAGCCCGGAGACCCAGTACTTC
CASSLDLHRDSPETQYF
>TRBV27|TRBJ2-3|-|-
TGTGCCAGCTCGCCACACCTCCTCACAGATACGCAGTATTTT
CASSPHLLTDTQYF
>TRBV1|TRBJ2-4|-|-
TGCACCAGCAGCCAAGATCAGGCCGTAGCCAAAAACATTCAGTACTTC
CTSSQDQAVAKNIQYF
>TRBV30|TRBJ1-4|-|-
TGTGCCTGGAGTTCCGGGGGGTTAAGTGAAAAACTGTTTTTT
CAWSSGGLSEKLFF
>TRBV14|TRBJ2-7|-|TRBD2
TGTGCCAGCAGCCGGACTAGGATGGGCGAGCAGTACTTC
CASSRTRMGEQYF
>TRBV30|TRBJ1-2|few|-
TGTGCCTGGAGTGTCGGTTATGGCTACACCTTC
CAWSVGYGYTF
>TRBV28|TRBJ2-7|-|-
TGTGCCAGCAGAACTGGAGGTGGGGAGCAGTACTTC
CASRTGGGEQYF
>TRBV2|TRBJ1-2|-|-
TGTGCCAGCCCGAAGGACAGAAACTATGGCTACACCTTC
CASPKDRNYGYTF
>TRBV27|TRBJ2-7|-|-
TGTGCCAGCGGGACAAGCGGAGGTTACGAGCAGTACTTC
CASGTSGGYEQYF
>TRBV7-3|TRBJ2-1|-|-
TGTGCCAGCAGCTTGGAGGGACTCCCCTACAATGAGCAGTTCTTC
CASSLEGLPYNEQFF
>TRBV5-1|TRBJ2-2|-|-
TGCGCCAGCAGCATCCGACAGGCCCGGAACACCGGGGAGCTGTTTTTT
CASSIRQARNTGELFF
>TRBV28|TRBJ2-7|-|-
TGTGCCAGCAGTCCTTCCCCCCTTCCCCGCTCCTACGAGCAGTACTTC
CASSPSPLPRSYEQYF
>TRBV27|TRBJ2-7|-|-
TGTGCCAGCAGTTTATCGTCGCGGGGCCCTTACGAGCAGTACTTC
CASSLSSRGPYEQYF